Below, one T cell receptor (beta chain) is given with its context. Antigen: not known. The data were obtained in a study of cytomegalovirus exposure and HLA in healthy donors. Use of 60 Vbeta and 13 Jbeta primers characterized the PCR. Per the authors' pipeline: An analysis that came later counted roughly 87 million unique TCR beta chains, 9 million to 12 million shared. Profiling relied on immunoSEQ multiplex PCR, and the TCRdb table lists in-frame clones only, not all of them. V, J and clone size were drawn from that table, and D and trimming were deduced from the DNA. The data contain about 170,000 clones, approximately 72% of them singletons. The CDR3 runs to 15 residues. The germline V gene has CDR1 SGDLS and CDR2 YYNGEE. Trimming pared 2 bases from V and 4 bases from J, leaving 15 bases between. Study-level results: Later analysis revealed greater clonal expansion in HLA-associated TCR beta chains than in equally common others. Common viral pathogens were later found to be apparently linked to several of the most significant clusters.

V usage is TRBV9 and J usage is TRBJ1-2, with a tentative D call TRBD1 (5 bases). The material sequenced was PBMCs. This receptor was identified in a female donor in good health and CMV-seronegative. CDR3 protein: CASSVGGDSTYGYTF. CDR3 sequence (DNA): TGTGCCAGCAGCGTGGGCGGCGACAGTACCTATGGCTACACCTTC.